A single sample is the source of the 13 T cell receptor beta chains below, sequenced in a study of blood T cell repertoires in COVID-19. Assay used: immunoSEQ multiplex PCR; TCRdb lists only in-frame clones, some missing. This sample has around 100,000 clones, with 84% found just once. The specimen sequenced was peripheral blood. These receptors were collected from a human donor in a cohort sampled during active COVID-19.

This chain joins TRBV3-1 (or the pseudogene TRBV3-2) and TRBJ2-7; TRBD1 matches at 11 bases. The trim removed 1 base at V and 6 bases at J, leaving 2 bases unmatched. Germline assignment: CDR1 LGHDT and CDR2 YNNKEL (reference sequence). This CDR3 is built from 14 residues. The CDR3, as DNA: TGTGCCAGCAGCCAAGGGACAGGGGGCGGCGAGCAGTACTTC. This gives the protein CASSQGTGGGEQYF.

The chain has TRBV5-1 and TRBJ2-7; 7 nucleotides align to TRBD1. Looked up from germline, CDR1 is SGHRS and CDR2 is YFSETQ. The CDR3 has 14 residues. The J segment lost 6 bases and the V segment lost 3 bases, leaving 9 bases of the junction unmatched. CDR3 protein: CASSSSGTVLEQYF. Here the CDR3 DNA reads TGCGCCAGCAGCTCCTCGGGGACAGTGCTCGAGCAGTACTTC. Filled out from reference TRBV5-1 and TRBJ2-7, the complete variable domain reads KAGVTQTPRYLIKTRGQQVTLSCSPISGHRSVSWYQQTPGQGLQFLFEYFSETQRNKGNFPGRFSGRQFSNSRSEMNVSTLELGDSALYLCASSSSGTVLEQYFGPGTRLTVT.

This rearrangement joins TRBV7-2 to TRBJ1-5; tentative D call: TRBD1 (5 bases). V lost 1 base and J 5 bases, leaving 9 bases between the germline ends. The V gene's germline CDR1 is SGHTA and CDR2 FQGNSA. The CDR3 loop spans 14 amino acids. The CDR3 reads CASSLGWGYQPQHF. DNA of the CDR3: TGTGCCAGCAGCTTAGGGTGGGGCTATCAGCCCCAGCATTTT.

This clone was seen only a few times. The chain couples TRBV6-6 to TRBJ2-1, with 10 bases lining up with TRBD1. The junction had 5 bases not matched to a gene; V was cut back by 4 bases and J by 5 bases. The CDR3 consists of 15 residues. Per the germline V gene, CDR1 is MNHNY and CDR2 is SVGAGI (reference sequence). This CDR3 reads CASSSLGQGNNEQFF. DNA for the CDR3: TGTGCCAGCAGTTCCCTGGGACAGGGGAACAATGAGCAGTTCTTC.

The chain is built from TRBV6-5 and TRBJ2-3; TRBD2 matches 9 bases. The V gene's germline CDR1 is MNHEY and CDR2 SVGAGI. V shed 6 bases, J shed 2 bases, and the junction held 6 bases outside the gene matches. The CDR3 spans 15 residues. The CDR3 sequence: CASRILAGHTDTQYF. The DNA for the CDR3 is TGTGCCAGCAGGATACTAGCGGGCCACACAGATACGCAGTATTTT.

V is TRBV5-1 and J is TRBJ1-1; 8 nucleotides agree with TRBD1. Germline CDR1 SGHRS, CDR2 YFSETQ. The ends lost 2 bases at V and 6 bases at J; junction bases unmatched: 3. This CDR3 has 13 residues. In DNA form, the CDR3 reads TGCGCCAGCAGCTTCACAGGGGGGCCTGAAGCTTTCTTT. Its translation: CASSFTGGPEAFF.

The chain employs TRBV5-1 and TRBJ1-1, with D uncertain. The V end lost 0 bases, the J end lost 8 bases, and 11 bases lay between the germline ends. Looked up from germline, CDR1 is SGHRS and CDR2 is YFSETQ. The CDR3 has 13 amino acids. CDR3 sequence reads: CASSLVEAYEAFF. CDR3 DNA: TGCGCCAGCAGCTTGGTGGAAGCGTACGAAGCTTTCTTT. Drawing the rest from reference TRBV5-1 and TRBJ1-1, the complete variable domain is KAGVTQTPRYLIKTRGQQVTLSCSPISGHRSVSWYQQTPGQGLQFLFEYFSETQRNKGNFPGRFSGRQFSNSRSEMNVSTLELGDSALYLCASSLVEAYEAFFGQGTRLTVV.

This clone was counted between two and nine times. The V and J genes are TRBV11-2 and TRBJ2-7, with 8 bases identical to TRBD1. Germline CDR1 is SGHAT and CDR2 is FQNNGV. Unmatched junction bases numbered 7, after V lost 1 base and J lost 5 bases. The CDR3 is made up of 15 amino acids. The CDR3 bases are TGTGCCAGCAGCTTAGTTGGGACAGGAAGGAACGAGCAGTACTTC. It translates to CASSLVGTGRNEQYF. The variable domain in full, completed from reference TRBV11-2 and TRBJ2-7, reads EAGVAQSPRYKIIEKRQSVAFWCNPISGHATLYWYQQILGQGPKLLIQFQNNGVVDDSQLPKDRFSAERLKGVDSTLKIQPAKLEDSAVYLCASSLVGTGRNEQYFGPGTRLTVT.

The chain combines TRBV12-3 or TRBV12-4 with TRBJ1-4; D gene uncertain. The length of the CDR3 is 12 residues. The V and J ends lost 4 bases and 5 bases respectively, with 5 bases between them. CDR3 region: CASSSSNEKLFF. The CDR3 DNA is TGTGCCAGCAGTTCTAGCAATGAAAAACTGTTTTTT.

The V call is TRBV5-4, the J call TRBJ2-1, with D possibly TRBD2 on 6 matching bases. CDR1 and CDR2 (germline): SGHNT, YYREEE (reference sequence). V lost 4 bases to trimming and J lost 7 bases, with 15 bases between them. The CDR3 totals 14 residues. The CDR3 nucleotides read TGTGCCAGCAGCAGCCAGACTAGGCGAAATGAGCAGTTCTTC. Translation gives CASSSQTRRNEQFF.

V usage is TRBV27 and J usage is TRBJ1-1; D not certain. In germline, CDR1 is MNHEY, CDR2 SMNVEV (reference sequence). This CDR3 spans 19 amino acids. Trimming removed 0 bases from V and 3 bases from J, with 23 bases in between. The CDR3 sequence is CASSLSARGRIFFDTEAFF. CDR3 sequence (DNA): TGTGCCAGCAGTTTATCGGCTCGGGGTCGGATTTTTTTTGACACTGAAGCTTTCTTT.

This clone was seen only once. The V and J genes are TRBV7-2 and TRBJ2-1; D is possibly TRBD2 (7 bases). CDR3 length: 16 amino acids. V shed 4 bases and J shed 2 bases, with 15 bases lying between them. Germline-derived CDR1 and CDR2 are SGHTA and FQGNSA. As DNA, the CDR3 is TGTGCCAGCAGCTCCCGAGGAGGGGGGGCCTACAATGAGCAGTTCTTC. Its translation: CASSSRGGGAYNEQFF. Filled out from reference TRBV7-2 and TRBJ2-1, the complete variable domain reads GAGVSQSPSNKVTEKGKDVELRCDPISGHTALYWYRQSLGQGLEFLIYFQGNSAPDKSGLPSDRFSAERTGGSVSTLTIQRTQQEDSAVYLCASSSRGGGAYNEQFFGPGTRLTVL.

The chain combines TRBV6-5 with TRBJ2-2; D not resolved. The CDR3 sequence is 13 residues long. Germline V gene sequence: CDR1 MNHEY, CDR2 SVGAGI. Trimming removed 8 bases at V and 4 bases at J, with 11 bases between. The CDR3 is CASGLHSTGELFF. The CDR3 nucleotides read TGTGCCAGCGGTCTCCATAGCACCGGGGAGCTGTTTTTT.